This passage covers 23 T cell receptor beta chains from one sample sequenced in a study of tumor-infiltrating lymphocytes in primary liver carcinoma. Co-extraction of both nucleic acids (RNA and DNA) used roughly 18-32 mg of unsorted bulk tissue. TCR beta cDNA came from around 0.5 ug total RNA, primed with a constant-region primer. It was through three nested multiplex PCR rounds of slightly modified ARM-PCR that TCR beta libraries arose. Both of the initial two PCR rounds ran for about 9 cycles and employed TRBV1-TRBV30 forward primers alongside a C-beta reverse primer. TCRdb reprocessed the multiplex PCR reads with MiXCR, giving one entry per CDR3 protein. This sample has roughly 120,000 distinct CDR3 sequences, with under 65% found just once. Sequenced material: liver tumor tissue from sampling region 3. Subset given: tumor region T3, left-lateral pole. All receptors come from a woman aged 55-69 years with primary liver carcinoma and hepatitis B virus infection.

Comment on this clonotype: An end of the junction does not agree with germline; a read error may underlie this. CDR3 sequence: CASIPRLAGTYNEQLF. The CDR3 region has the DNA TGTGCCAGCATCCCCCGACTAGCAGGAACCTACAATGAGCAGTTATTC. This chain connects TRBV11-2 to TRBJ2-1; 7 bases fit TRBD2. The CDR3 spans 16 residues. Germline loops: CDR1 SGHAT, CDR2 FQNNGV. Full variable domain (missing parts from reference TRBV11-2 and TRBJ2-1): EAGVAQSPRYKIIEKRQSVAFWCNPISGHATLYWYQQILGQGPKLLIQFQNNGVVDDSQLPKDRFSAERLKGVDSTLKIQPAKLEDSAVYLCASIPRLAGTYNEQLFGPGTRLTVL.

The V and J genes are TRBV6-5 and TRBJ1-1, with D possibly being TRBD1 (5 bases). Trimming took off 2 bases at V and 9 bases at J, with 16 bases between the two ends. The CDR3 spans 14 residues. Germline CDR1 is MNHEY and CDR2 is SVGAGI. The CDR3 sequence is CASSYDIFQGKAFF. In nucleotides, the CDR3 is TGTGCCAGCAGTTACGATATTTTCCAGGGTAAAGCTTTCTTT.

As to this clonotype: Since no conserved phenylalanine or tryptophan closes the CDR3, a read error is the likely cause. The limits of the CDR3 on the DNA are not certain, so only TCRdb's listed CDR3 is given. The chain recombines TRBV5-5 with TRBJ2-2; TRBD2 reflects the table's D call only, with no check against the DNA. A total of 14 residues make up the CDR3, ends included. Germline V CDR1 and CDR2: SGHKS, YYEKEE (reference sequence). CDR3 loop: CASSSRRGTGEPFS.

This CDR3 is CAGTPAPPNTGELFF. In nucleotides, the CDR3 is TGCGCCGGCACTCCCGCCCCCCCGAACACCGGGGAGCTGTTTTTT. The chain combines TRBV5-1 with TRBJ2-2; D gene ambiguous. Looked up from germline, CDR1 is SGHRS and CDR2 is YFSETQ. The CDR3 is 15 amino acids. Trimming took off 10 bases at V and 0 bases at J, with 16 bases between the two ends.

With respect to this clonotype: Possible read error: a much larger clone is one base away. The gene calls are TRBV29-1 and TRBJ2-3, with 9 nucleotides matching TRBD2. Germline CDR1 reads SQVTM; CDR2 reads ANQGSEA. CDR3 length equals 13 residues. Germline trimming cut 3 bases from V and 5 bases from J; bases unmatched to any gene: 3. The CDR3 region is CSVEAGGQDTQYF. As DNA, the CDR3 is TGCAGCGTTGAGGCGGGAGGGCAAGATACGCAGTATTTT.

For the CDR3, the DNA is TGTGCCAGCAGCCCTAGAGCGGGGAGCGGTGGGCTGTTTTTT. It is translated as CASSPRAGSGGLFF. The chain has TRBV11-2 and TRBJ2-2, with 7 bases matching TRBD2. V was pared by 5 bases and J by 13 bases, with 13 bases of the junction left unmatched. This CDR3 has 14 amino acids. Germline V lookup: CDR1 SGHAT, CDR2 FQNNGV.

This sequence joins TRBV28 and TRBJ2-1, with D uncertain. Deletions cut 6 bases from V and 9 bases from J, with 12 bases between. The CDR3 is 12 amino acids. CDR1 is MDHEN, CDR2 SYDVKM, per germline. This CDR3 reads CASRGIPSEQFF. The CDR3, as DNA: TGTGCCAGCAGAGGGATTCCCAGTGAGCAGTTCTTC. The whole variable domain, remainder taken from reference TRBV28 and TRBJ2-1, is DVKVTQSSRYLVKRTGEKVFLECVQDMDHENMFWYRQDPGLGLRLIYFSYDVKMKEKGDIPEGYSVSREKKERFSLILESASTNQTSMYLCASRGIPSEQFFGPGTRLTVL.

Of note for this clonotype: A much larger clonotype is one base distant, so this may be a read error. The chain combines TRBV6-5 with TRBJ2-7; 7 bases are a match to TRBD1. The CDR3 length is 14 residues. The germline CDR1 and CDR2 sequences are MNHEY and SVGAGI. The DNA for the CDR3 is TGTGCCAGCAAAACAGGGGCAGCCTCCTACAAGCAGTACTTC. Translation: CASKTGAASYKQYF.

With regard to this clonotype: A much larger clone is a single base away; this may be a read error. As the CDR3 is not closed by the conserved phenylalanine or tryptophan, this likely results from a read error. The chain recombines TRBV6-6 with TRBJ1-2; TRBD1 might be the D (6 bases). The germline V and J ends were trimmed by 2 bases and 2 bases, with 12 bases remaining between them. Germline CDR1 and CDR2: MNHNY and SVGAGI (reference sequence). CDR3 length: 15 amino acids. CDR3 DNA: TGTGCCAGCAGTTACCCCGGACAGTCAAACTATGGCTACACCGTC. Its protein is CASSYPGQSNYGYTV.

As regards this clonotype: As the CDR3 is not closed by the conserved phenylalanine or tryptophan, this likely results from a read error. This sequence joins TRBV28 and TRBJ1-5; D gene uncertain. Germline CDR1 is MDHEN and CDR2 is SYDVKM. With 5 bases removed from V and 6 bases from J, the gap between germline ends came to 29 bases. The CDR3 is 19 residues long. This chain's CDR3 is CASSGTRRRWATRGQPQHL. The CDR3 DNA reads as TGTGCCAGCAGTGGAACCCGGAGACGGTGGGCCACCCGCGGTCAGCCCCAGCATTTA.

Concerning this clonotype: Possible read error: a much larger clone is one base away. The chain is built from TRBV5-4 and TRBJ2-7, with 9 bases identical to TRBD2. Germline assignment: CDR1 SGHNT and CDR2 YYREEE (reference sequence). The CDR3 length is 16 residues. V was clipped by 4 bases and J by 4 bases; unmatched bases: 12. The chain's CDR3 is CASSLSRSREGYEQYF. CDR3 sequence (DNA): TGTGCCAGCAGCCTAAGTCGGTCGCGGGAGGGGTACGAGCAGTACTTC.

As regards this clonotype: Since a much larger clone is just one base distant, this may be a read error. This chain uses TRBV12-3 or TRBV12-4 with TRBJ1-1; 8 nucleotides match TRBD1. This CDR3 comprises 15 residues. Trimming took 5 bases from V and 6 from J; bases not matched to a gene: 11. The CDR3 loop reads CASSRTGTGNAEAFF. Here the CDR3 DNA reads TGTGCCAGCAGTAGAACCGGGACAGGAAACGCTGAAGCTTTCTTT.

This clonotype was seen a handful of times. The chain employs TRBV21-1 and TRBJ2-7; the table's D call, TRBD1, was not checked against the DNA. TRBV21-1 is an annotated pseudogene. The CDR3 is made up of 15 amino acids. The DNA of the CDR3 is TGTGCCAGCAGACTGCCCCGGACAGGGGCCTACGAGCAGTACTTC. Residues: CASRLPRTGAYEQYF.

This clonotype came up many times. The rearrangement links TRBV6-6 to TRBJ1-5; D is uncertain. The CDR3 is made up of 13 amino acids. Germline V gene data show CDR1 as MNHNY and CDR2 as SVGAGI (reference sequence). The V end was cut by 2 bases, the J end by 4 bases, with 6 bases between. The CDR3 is CASSYGGNQPQHF. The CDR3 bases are TGTGCCAGCAGTTACGGCGGGAATCAGCCCCAGCATTTT.

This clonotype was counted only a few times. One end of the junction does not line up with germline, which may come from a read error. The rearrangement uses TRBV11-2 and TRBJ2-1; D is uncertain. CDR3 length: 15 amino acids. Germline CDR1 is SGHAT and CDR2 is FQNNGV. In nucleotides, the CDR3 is TGTACCAGCAGTTTAGGGTTCCGGGCCCACAATGAGCAGTTCTTC. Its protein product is CTSSLGFRAHNEQFF. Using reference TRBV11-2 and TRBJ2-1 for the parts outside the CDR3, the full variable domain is EAGVAQSPRYKIIEKRQSVAFWCNPISGHATLYWYQQILGQGPKLLIQFQNNGVVDDSQLPKDRFSAERLKGVDSTLKIQPAKLEDSAVYLCTSSLGFRAHNEQFFGPGTRLTVL.

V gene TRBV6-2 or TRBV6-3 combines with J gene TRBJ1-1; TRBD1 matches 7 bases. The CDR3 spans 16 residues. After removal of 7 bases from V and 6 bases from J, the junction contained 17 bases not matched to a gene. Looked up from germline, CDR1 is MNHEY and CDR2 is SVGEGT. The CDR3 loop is CASTGRVCRGDAEAFF. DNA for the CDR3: TGTGCCAGCACCGGACGAGTATGCAGGGGGGACGCTGAAGCTTTCTTT.

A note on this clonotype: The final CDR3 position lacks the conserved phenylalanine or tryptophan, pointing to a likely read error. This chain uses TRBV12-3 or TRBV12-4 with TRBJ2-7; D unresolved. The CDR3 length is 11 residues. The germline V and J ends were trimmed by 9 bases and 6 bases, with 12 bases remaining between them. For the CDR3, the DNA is TGTGCCAGTAGCCCCGGGCTCGAGCAGTACTAC. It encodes CASSPGLEQYY.

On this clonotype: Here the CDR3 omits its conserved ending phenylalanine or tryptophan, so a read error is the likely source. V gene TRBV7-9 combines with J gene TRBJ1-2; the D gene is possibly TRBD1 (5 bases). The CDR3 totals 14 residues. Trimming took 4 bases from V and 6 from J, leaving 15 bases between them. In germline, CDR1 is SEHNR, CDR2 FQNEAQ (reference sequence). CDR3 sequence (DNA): TGTGCCAGCAGCTATCTGGGACGGGGAAATGGCTACACCCTC. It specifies CASSYLGRGNGYTL.

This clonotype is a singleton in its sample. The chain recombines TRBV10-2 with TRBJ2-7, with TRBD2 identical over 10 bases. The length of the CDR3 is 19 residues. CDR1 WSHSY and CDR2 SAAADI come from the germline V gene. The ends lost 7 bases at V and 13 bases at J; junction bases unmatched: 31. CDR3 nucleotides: TGCGCCAGCACTCCTTGGGGTAGCGGGAGGAACGGGGCGACCTACGGGCAATACTTC. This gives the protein CASTPWGSGRNGATYGQYF.

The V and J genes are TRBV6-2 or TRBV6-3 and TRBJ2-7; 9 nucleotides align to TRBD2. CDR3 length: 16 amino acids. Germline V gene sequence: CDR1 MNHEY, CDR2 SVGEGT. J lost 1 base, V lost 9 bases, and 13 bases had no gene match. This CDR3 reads CASSHSEREASYEQYF. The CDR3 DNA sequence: TGTGCCAGTAGTCACTCGGAGCGGGAGGCGTCCTACGAGCAGTACTTC.

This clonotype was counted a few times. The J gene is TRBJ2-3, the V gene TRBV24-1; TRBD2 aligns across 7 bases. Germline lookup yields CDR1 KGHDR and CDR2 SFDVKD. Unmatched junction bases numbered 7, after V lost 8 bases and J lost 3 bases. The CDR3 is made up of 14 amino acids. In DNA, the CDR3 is TGTGCCACCAAAAGCGGGAATGTAACAGATACGCAGTATTTT. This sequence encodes CATKSGNVTDTQYF.

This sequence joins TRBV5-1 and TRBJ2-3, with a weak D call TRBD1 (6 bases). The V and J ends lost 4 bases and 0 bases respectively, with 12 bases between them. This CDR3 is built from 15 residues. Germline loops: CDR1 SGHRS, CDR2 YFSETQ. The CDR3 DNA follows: TGCGCCAGCAGCCCTACAAGGGGGAGCACAGATACGCAGTATTTT. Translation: CASSPTRGSTDTQYF.

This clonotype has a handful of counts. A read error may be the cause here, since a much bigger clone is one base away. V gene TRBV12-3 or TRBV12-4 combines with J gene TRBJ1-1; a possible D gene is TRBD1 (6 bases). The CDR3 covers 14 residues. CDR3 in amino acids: CASNLSGDGTEAFF. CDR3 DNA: TGTGCCAGCAATTTATCAGGGGACGGCACTGAAGCTTTCTTT.